A single sample is the source of the 14 T cell receptor beta chains below, sequenced in a study of T cell repertoires in cytomegalovirus infection. TCRdb analysed the reads with MiXCR anew, one entry per CDR3 protein. The sample shows a few hundred thousand distinct CDR3 sequences, 25% to 35% of them seen only once. These receptors have no known antigen. This sample comprised cultured PBMCs, obtained from culture after CMV antigen stimulation. The origin of the receptors is a human donor in good health (CMV status not recorded). Some clones in this sample may be carry-over from other donors' samples.

The chain uses TRBV19 and TRBJ2-1; D perhaps matches TRBD2 (5 bases). The CDR3 loop spans 14 amino acids. The V and J ends lost 4 bases and 3 bases respectively, with 10 bases between them. The V gene's germline CDR1 is LNHDA and CDR2 SQIVND (reference sequence). CDR3 residues: CASSRTEVYNEQFF. DNA of the CDR3: TGTGCCAGTAGTAGAACGGAGGTCTACAATGAGCAGTTCTTC.

CDR3 nucleotide sequence: TGCAGCGTTGCGGGGGCTTACACCGGGGAGCTGTTTTTT. Residues: CSVAGAYTGELFF. The V call is TRBV29-1, the J call TRBJ2-2, with D possibly being TRBD1 or TRBD2 (6 bases each). V was pared by 4 bases and J by 3 bases, with 9 bases between. CDR1 is SQVTM and CDR2 is ANQGSEA in the germline V gene. The CDR3 length is 13 residues.

The chain links TRBV6-6 to TRBJ1-5; D call uncertain. CDR1 MNHNY and CDR2 SVGAGI come from the germline V gene (reference sequence). V was shortened by 2 bases and J by 5 bases, with 13 bases between the two germline ends. The CDR3 covers 15 residues. The CDR3 region has the DNA TGTGCCAGCAGTTACCGAGGAAAGCGGGATCAGCCCCAGCATTTT. It codes for CASSYRGKRDQPQHF.

This clonotype has more than one count but fewer than ten. The chain employs TRBV10-3 and TRBJ2-6; 7 bases fit TRBD2. Germline lookup yields CDR1 ENHRY and CDR2 SYGVKD. V lost 8 bases and J lost 1; bases outside the gene matches: 5. The CDR3 contains 15 residues. The CDR3 region has the DNA TGTGCCATCGGGCCCGGGAGGTCTGGGGCCAACGTCCTGACTTTC. Residues: CAIGPGRSGANVLTF.

The chain combines TRBV20-1 with TRBJ2-5; D remains ambiguous. CDR1 and CDR2 from the germline V gene are DFQATT and SNEGSKA (reference sequence). Trimming left V 3 bases short and J 4 bases short, with 12 bases between. CDR3 length: 13 amino acids. The CDR3 sequence: CSARMRKRETQYF. CDR3 DNA: TGCAGTGCTAGGATGCGTAAAAGAGAGACCCAGTACTTC.

This clonotype is large in the sample. V usage is TRBV7-2 and J usage is TRBJ1-1; D is undetermined. Trimming removed 5 bases at V and 6 bases at J, with 7 bases between. Germline V gene sequence: CDR1 SGHTA, CDR2 FQGNSA. The CDR3 sequence is 11 residues long. The CDR3 here is CASSRGAEAFF. The CDR3 region has the DNA TGTGCCAGCAGCCGGGGAGCTGAAGCTTTCTTT.

This chain links TRBV5-4 with TRBJ1-1; TRBD1 might be the D (6 bases). Trimming left V 4 bases short and J 0 bases short, with 19 bases between. Germline V CDR1 and CDR2: SGHNT, YYREEE (reference sequence). This CDR3 region has 17 residues. The CDR3 DNA reads as TGTGCCAGCAGCACCCGCCAGACAGGATCAATGAACACTGAAGCTTTCTTT. This codes for CASSTRQTGSMNTEAFF.

The gene calls are TRBV27 and TRBJ2-1; no reliable D call. Trimming removed 7 bases from V and 3 bases from J, with 10 bases in between. Per the germline V gene, CDR1 is MNHEY and CDR2 is SMNVEV (reference sequence). CDR3 length: 13 residues. The CDR3 DNA reads as TGTGCCAGCACCCCGGGCCGCTACAATGAGCAGTTCTTC. It is translated as CASTPGRYNEQFF.

As concerns this clonotype: The CDR3 carries no conserved terminal phenylalanine or tryptophan, so it likely arises from a read error. The chain links TRBV7-8 to TRBJ2-2; 9 bases fit TRBD2. Germline-derived CDR1 and CDR2 are SGHVS and FQNEAQ. The CDR3 is 15 residues long. CDR3 amino acids: CASSTGLAYTGVLFC. CDR3 coding DNA: TGTGCCAGCAGCACGGGACTAGCCTACACCGGGGTGCTGTTTTGT.

This clonotype appeared many times. The CDR3 loop is CASRGLTGSSYNEQFF. The CDR3 nucleotides are TGTGCCAGCAGGGGGTTAACGGGAAGCTCCTACAATGAGCAGTTCTTC. The V and J genes are TRBV7-8 and TRBJ2-1; TRBD2 might be the D (5 bases). Germline V gene lookup returns CDR1 SGHVS and CDR2 FQNEAQ. The CDR3 contains 16 residues. V was cut by 6 bases and J by 0 bases, with 15 bases left in between.

The J gene is TRBJ2-2, the V gene TRBV6-5, with a weak D call TRBD2 (6 bases). Per germline, CDR1 MNHEY and CDR2 SVGAGI. This CDR3 contains 15 residues. Trimming cost V 6 bases and J 1 base, with 12 bases left between them. The CDR3 DNA reads TGTGCCAGCAGAACCGGGACTCTGAACACCGGGGAGCTGTTTTTT. Its translation: CASRTGTLNTGELFF.

This clonotype showed up just a few times. V usage is TRBV7-6 and J usage is TRBJ2-5; D is tentatively TRBD1 or TRBD2 (6 bases each). This CDR3 is 16 amino acids long. V was pared by 4 bases and J by 5 bases, with 20 bases between. CDR1 and CDR2 from the germline V gene are SGHVS and FNYEAQ. CDR3 in amino acids: CASSSPLAGGGETQYF. The CDR3 DNA sequence: TGTGCCAGCAGCTCTCCCCTGGCCGGGGGCGGTGAGACCCAGTACTTC.

The gene calls are TRBV20-1 and TRBJ2-7; D unclear. The CDR3 runs 13 residues. Germline loops: CDR1 DFQATT, CDR2 SNEGSKA (reference sequence). Trimming stripped 5 bases from V and 3 bases from J, with 14 bases between. CDR3: CSAALGPIYEQYF. DNA of the CDR3: TGCAGTGCTGCCCTTGGCCCGATCTACGAGCAGTACTTC.

The gene calls are TRBV2 and TRBJ2-3, with 9 bases lining up with TRBD2. V shed 3 bases, J shed 3 bases, and the junction held 7 bases outside the gene matches. Germline V gene data show CDR1 as SNHLY and CDR2 as FYNNEI. CDR3 size: 16 residues. This CDR3 reads CASSDVGGGATDTQYF. The CDR3 DNA is TGTGCCAGCAGTGATGTGGGCGGGGGGGCTACAGATACGCAGTATTTT.